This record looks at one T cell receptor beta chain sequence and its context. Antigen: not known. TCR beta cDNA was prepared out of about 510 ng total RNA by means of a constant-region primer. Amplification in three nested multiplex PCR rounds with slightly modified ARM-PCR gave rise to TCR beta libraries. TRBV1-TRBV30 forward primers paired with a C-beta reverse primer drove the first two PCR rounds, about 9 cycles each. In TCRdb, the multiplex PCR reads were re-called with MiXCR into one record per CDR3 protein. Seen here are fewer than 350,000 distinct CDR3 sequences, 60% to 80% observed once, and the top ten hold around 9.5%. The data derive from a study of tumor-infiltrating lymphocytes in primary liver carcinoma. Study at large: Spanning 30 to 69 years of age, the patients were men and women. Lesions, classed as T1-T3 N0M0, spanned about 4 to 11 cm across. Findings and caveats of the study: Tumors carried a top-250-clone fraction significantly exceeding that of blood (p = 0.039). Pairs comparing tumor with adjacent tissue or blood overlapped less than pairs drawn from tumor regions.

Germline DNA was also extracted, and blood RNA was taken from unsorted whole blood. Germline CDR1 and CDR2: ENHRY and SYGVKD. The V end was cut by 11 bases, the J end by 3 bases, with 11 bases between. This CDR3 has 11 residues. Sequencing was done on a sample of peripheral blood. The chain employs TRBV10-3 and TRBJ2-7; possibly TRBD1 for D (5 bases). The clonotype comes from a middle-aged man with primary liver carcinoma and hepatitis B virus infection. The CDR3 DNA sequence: TGTGCCGCCCAGGGCAGCTACGAGCAGTACTTC. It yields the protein CAAQGSYEQYF.